This T cell receptor beta chain comes out of a study of T-cell memory formation after mild COVID-19. Overall study findings and caveats: Some clones that responded turned up in pre-infection memory, which suggests that cross-reactive memory joined in. Those CD4+ clones that contracted were mainly in CM and EM (CD8+ ones in EMRA).

Trimming took 11 bases from V and 8 from J, leaving 16 bases between them. The CDR3 is 11 amino acids. Germline loops: CDR1 MNHNS, CDR2 SASEGT. TCRdb reanalysed the 5' RACE reads using MiXCR and keeps one entry per CDR3 protein. The table records 250,000 to 300,000 distinct CDR3 sequences, around 17% of them present only once. This clonotype was seen a handful of times. Its antigen is as yet unknown. The sample consisted of PBMCs or a T cell subset sorted from them (not recorded which). The genes are TRBV6-1 and TRBJ2-7, with D possibly being TRBD2 (7 bases). This clonotype was obtained from a man between 18 and 29 years old who had mild COVID-19 (a few samples of this study predate the infection). Cell type and time point are not known. The CDR3 protein is CAAGSGGKQYV. The DNA of the CDR3 is TGTGCCGCGGGGTCGGGGGGCAAGCAGTACGTC.